This T cell receptor beta chain was profiled in a study of blood T cell repertoires in COVID-19. Assay: immunoSEQ multiplex PCR; the TCRdb copy retains only in-frame clones and omits some. Here the sample spans roughly 250,000 clones, about 80% being singletons. The clonotype was recovered from a woman older than 75 with acute or convalescent COVID-19. Sequencing was carried out using peripheral blood.

In DNA form, the CDR3 reads TGTGCCTGGTTTCAGGGTTGGGAAAAACTGTTTTTT. Translating it yields CAWFQGWEKLFF. The chain uses TRBV30 and TRBJ1-4; D may be TRBD1 (5 bases). The CDR3 runs 12 residues. V lost 5 bases to trimming and J lost 8 bases, with 12 bases between them. Germline V gene sequence: CDR1 GTSNPN, CDR2 SVGIG (reference sequence).